This T cell receptor (beta chain) was recorded in a study of T cell responses to AZD1222 COVID-19 vaccine. Study-level points and caveats: Vaccination with two AZD1222 doses was followed by a rise in Spike-specific TCR breadth and depth. Baseline antibody screening turned up just six seropositive AZD1222 recipients. Repertoires were obtained solely post-peak T cell response.

V lost 7 bases to trimming and J lost 0 bases, with 13 bases between them. The CDR3 loop spans 15 amino acids. The germline V gene has CDR1 MDHEN and CDR2 SYDVKM. Assay: immunoSEQ multiplex PCR; the TCRdb copy retains only in-frame clones and omits some. The sample lists 95,000 to 150,000 clones, more than 75% occurring once. About this clone itself: The antigen is unknown.

Here the sequenced sample was peripheral blood, taken on day 0 of AZD1222 vaccination. The TCR sequence derives from an adult in good health. The V call is TRBV28, the J call TRBJ2-1; D is undetermined. Here the CDR3 reads CASTLSPPSYNEQFF. Written as DNA, the CDR3 is TGTGCCAGCACCCTCAGTCCCCCCTCCTACAATGAGCAGTTCTTC.